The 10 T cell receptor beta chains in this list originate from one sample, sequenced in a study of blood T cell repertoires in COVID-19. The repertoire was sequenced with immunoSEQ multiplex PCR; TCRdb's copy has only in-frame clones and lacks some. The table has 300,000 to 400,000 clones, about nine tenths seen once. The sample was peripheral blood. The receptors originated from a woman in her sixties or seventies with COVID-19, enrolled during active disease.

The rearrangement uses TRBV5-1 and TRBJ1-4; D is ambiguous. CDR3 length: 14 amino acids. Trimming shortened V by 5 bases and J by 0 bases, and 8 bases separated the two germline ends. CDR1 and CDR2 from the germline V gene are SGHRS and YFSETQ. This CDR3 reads CASRRAATNEKLFF. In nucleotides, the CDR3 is TGCGCCAGCAGACGCGCTGCAACTAATGAAAAACTGTTTTTT.

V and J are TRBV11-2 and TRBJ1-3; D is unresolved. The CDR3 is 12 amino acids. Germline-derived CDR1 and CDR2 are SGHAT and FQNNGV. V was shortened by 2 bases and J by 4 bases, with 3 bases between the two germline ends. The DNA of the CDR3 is TGTGCCAGCAGCTTACCAGGAAACACCATATATTTT. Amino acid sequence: CASSLPGNTIYF.

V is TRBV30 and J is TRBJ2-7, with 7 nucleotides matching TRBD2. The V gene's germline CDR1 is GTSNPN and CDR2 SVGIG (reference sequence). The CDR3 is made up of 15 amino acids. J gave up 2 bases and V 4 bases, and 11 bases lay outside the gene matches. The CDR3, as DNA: TGTGCCTGGACTAAGGGGAGGGGACTAACCTACGAGCAGTACTTC. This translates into CAWTKGRGLTYEQYF.

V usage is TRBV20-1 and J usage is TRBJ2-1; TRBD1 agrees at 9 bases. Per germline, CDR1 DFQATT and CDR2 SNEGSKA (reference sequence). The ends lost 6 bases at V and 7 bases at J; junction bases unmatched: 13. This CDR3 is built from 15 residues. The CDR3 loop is CSASRAPQGANEQFF. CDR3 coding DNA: TGCAGTGCCAGTCGGGCTCCACAGGGGGCGAATGAGCAGTTCTTC.

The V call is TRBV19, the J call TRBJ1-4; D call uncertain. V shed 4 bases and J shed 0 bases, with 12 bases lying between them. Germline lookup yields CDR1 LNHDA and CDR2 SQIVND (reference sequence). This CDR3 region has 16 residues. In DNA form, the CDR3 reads TGTGCCAGTAGTACCAGGACTGTTGCAACTAATGAAAAACTGTTTTTT. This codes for CASSTRTVATNEKLFF.

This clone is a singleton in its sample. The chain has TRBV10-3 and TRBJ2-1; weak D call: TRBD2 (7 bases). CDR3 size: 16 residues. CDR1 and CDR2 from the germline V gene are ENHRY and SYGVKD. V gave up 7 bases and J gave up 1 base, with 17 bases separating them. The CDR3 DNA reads TGTGCCATCAAAGTGGGGGGGGCTGGATCCTACAATGAGCAGTTCTTC. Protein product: CAIKVGGAGSYNEQFF.

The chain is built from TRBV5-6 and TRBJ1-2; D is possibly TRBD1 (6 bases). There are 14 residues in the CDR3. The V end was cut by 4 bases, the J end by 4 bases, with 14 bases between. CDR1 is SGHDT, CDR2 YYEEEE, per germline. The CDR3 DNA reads TGTGCCAGCAGCGCGACCGGGACACCCTATGGCTACACCTTC. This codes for CASSATGTPYGYTF. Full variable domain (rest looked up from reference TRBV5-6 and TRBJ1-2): DAGVTQSPTHLIKTRGQQVTLRCSPKSGHDTVSWYQQALGQGPQFIFQYYEEEERQRGNFPDRFSGHQFPNYSSELNVNALLLGDSALYLCASSATGTPYGYTFGSGTRLTVV.

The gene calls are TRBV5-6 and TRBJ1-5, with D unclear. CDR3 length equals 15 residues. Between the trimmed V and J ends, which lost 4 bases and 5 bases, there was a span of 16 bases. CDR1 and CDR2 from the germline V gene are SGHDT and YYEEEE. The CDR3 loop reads CASSHTRRPHQPQHF. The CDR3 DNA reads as TGTGCCAGCAGCCACACTAGAAGGCCCCATCAGCCCCAGCATTTT.

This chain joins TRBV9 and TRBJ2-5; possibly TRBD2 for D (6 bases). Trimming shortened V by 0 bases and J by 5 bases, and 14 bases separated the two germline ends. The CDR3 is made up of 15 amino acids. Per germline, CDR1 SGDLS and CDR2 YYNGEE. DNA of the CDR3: TGTGCCAGCAGCGTAGCTGGGACTGCCTTTGAGACCCAGTACTTC. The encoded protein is CASSVAGTAFETQYF. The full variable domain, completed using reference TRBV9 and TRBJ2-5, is DSGVTQTPKHLITATGQRVTLRCSPRSGDLSVYWYQQSLDQGLQFLIQYYNGEERAKGNILERFSAQQFPDLHSELNLSSLELGDSALYFCASSVAGTAFETQYFGPGTRLLVL.

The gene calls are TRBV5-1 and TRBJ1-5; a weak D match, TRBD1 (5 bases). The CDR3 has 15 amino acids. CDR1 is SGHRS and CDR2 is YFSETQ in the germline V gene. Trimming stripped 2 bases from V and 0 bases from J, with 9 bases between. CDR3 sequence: CASSFAGDSNQPQHF. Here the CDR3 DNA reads TGCGCCAGCAGCTTTGCGGGGGATAGCAATCAGCCCCAGCATTTT.